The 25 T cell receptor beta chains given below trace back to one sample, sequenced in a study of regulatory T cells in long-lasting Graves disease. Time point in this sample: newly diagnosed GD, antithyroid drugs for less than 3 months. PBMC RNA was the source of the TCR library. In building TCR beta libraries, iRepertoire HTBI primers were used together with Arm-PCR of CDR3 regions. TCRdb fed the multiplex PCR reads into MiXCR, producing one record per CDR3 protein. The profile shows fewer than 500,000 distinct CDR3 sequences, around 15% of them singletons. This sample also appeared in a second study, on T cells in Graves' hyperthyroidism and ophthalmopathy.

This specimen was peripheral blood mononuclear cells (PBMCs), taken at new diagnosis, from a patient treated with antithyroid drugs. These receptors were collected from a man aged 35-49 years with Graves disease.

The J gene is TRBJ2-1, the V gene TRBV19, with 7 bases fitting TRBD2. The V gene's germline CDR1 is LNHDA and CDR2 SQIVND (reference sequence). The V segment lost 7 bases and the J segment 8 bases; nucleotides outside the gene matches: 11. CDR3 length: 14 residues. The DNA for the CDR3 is TGTGCCAGTAAGTTGACGGGAGGAGGGGATGAGCAGTTCTTC. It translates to CASKLTGGGDEQFF.

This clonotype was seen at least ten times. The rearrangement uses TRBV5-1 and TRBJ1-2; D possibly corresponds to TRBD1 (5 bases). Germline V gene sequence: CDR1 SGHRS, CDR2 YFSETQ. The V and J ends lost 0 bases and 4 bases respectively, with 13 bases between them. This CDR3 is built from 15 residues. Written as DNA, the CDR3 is TGCGCCAGCAGCTTGGAGGCAGGGAGAGCCTATGGCTACACCTTC. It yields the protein CASSLEAGRAYGYTF.

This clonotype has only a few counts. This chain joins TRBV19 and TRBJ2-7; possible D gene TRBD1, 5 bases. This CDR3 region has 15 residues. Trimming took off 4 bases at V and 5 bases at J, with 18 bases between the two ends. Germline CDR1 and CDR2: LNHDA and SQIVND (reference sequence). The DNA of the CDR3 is TGTGCCAGTAGTAAGGGGCGTAGGGTTGAGGACGAGCAGTACTTC. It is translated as CASSKGRRVEDEQYF.

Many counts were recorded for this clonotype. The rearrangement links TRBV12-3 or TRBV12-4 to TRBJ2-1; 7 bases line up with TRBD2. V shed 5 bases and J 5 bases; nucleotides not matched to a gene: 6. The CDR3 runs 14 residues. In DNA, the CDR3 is TGTGCCAGCAGTCCTACTAGCGCCCACAATGAGCAGTTCTTC. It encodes CASSPTSAHNEQFF.

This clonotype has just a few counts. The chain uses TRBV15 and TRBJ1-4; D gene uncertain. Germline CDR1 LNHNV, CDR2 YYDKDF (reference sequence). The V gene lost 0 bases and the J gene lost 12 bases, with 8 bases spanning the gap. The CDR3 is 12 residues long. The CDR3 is CATSREREQLFF. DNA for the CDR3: TGTGCCACCAGCAGAGAGAGGGAGCAACTGTTTTTT.

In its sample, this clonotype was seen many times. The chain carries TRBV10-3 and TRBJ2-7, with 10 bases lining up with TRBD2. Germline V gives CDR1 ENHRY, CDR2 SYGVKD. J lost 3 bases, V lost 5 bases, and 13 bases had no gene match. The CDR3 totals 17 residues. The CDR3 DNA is TGTGCCATCAGTCTCACCCCTGGGACTAGCGAAAACTACGAGCAGTACTTC. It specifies CAISLTPGTSENYEQYF.

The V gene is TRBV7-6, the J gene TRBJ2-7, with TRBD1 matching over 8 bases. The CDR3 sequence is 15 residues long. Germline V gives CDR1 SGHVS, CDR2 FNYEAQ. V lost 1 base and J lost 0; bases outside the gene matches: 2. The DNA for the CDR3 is TGTGCCAGCAGCTTAGAGACAGGGGTCTCCTACGAGCAGTACTTC. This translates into CASSLETGVSYEQYF.

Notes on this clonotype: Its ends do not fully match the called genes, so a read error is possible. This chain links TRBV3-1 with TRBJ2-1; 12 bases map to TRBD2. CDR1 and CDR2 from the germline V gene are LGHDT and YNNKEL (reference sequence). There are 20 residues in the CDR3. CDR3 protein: CASSQDMTSGSRSSYNGQFF. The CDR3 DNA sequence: TGTGCCAGCAGCCAAGATATGACTAGCGGGAGTAGAAGCTCCTACAATGGGCAGTTCTTC.

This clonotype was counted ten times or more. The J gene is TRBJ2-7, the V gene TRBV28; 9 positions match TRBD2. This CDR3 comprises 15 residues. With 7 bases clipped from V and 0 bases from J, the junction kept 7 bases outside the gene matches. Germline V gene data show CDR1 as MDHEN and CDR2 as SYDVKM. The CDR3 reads CASITSGRSSYEQYF. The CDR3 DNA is TGTGCCAGCATAACTAGCGGGCGAAGCTCCTACGAGCAGTACTTC.

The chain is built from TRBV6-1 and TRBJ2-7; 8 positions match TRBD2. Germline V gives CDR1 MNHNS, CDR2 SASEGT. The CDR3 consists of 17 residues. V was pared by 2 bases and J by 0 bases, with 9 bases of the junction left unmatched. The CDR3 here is CASSETWTSWTSYEQYF. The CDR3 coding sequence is TGTGCCAGCAGTGAAACGTGGACTAGCTGGACCTCCTACGAGCAGTACTTC.

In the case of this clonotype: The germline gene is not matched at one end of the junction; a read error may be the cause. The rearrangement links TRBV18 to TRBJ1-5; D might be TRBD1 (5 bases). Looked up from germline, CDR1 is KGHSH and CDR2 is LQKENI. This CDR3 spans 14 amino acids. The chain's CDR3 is CASSPGDTGQSQHF. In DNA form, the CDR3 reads TGTGCCAGCTCACCGGGGGATACCGGTCAGTCCCAGCATTTT.

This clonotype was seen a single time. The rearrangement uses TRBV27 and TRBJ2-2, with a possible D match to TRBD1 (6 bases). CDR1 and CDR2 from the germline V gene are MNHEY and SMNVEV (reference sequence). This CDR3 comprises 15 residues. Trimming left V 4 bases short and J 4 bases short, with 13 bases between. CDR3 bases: TGTGCCAGCAGTTCCCACGGGACAACCACCGGGGAGCTGTTTTTT. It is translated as CASSSHGTTTGELFF.

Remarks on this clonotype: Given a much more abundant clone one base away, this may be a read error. In DNA form, the CDR3 reads TGTGCCAGCACCGGTCCAGCGGGAGGCAACTACAATAAGCAGTTCTTC. Translating gives CASTGPAGGNYNKQFF. The chain uses TRBV2 and TRBJ2-1; 9 bases fit TRBD2. The CDR3 runs 16 residues. CDR1 is SNHLY and CDR2 is FYNNEI in the germline V gene.

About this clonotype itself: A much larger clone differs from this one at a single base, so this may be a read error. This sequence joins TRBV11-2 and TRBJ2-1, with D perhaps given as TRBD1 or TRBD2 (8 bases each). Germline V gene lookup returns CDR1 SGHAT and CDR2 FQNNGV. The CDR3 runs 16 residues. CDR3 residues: CASSQDLGRGQDEQLF. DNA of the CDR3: TGTGCCAGCAGCCAAGATCTCGGGAGGGGACAGGATGAGCAGCTCTTC.

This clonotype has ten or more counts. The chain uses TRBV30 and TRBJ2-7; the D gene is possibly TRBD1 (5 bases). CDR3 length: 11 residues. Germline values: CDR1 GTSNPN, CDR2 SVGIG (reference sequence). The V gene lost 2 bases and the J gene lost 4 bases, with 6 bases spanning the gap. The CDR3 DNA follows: TGTGCCTGGAGTCAGGGTTACGAGCAGTACTTC. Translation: CAWSQGYEQYF.

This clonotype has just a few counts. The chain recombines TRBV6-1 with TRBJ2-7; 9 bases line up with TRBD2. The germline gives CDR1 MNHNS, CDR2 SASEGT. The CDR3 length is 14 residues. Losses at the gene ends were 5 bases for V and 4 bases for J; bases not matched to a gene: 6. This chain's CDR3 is CASSPAGGRYEQYF. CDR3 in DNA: TGTGCCAGCAGTCCAGCGGGAGGTAGATACGAGCAGTACTTC.

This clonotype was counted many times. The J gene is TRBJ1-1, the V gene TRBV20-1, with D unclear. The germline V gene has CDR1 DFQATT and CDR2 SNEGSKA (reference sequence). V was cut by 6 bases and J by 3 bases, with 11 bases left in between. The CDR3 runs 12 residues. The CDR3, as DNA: TGCAGTGCCCCAGAGTTGGACACTGAAGCTTTCTTT. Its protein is CSAPELDTEAFF.

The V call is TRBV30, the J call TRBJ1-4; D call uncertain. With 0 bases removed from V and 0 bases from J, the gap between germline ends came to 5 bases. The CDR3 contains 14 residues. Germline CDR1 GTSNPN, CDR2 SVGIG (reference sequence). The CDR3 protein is CAWSVLATNEKLFF. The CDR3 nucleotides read TGTGCCTGGAGTGTACTAGCAACTAATGAAAAACTGTTTTTT.

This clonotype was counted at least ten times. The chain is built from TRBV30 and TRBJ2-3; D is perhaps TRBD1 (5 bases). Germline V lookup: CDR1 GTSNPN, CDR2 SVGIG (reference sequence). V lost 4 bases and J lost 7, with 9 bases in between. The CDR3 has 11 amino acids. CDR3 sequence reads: CAWTGSNTQYF. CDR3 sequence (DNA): TGTGCCTGGACAGGGTCAAATACGCAGTATTTT. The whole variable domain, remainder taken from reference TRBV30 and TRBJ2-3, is SQTIHQWPATLVQPVGSPLSLECTVEGTSNPNLYWYRQAAGRGLQLLFYSVGIGQISSEVPQNLSASRPQDRQFILSSKKLLLSDSGFYLCAWTGSNTQYFGPGTRLTVL.

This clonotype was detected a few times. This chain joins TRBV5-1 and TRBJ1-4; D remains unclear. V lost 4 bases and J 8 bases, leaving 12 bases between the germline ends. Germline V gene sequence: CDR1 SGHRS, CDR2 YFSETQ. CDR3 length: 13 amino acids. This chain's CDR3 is CASSRSGYEKLFF. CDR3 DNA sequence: TGCGCCAGCAGCCGCTCCGGGTACGAAAAACTGTTTTTT.

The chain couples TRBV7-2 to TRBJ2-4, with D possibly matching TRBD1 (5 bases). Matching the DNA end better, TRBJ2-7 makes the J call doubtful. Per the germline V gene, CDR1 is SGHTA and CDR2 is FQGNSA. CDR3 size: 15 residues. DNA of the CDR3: TGTGCCAGCAGCTTAGTTAGGGGCCCAACCTACGAGCAGTACTTC. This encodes CASSLVRGPTYEQYF.

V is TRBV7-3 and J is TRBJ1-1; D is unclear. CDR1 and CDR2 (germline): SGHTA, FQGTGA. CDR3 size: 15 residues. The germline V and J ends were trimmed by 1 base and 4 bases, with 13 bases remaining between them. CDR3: CASSLMGGLGTEAFF. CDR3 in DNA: TGTGCCAGCAGCTTAATGGGCGGCCTGGGCACTGAAGCTTTCTTT.

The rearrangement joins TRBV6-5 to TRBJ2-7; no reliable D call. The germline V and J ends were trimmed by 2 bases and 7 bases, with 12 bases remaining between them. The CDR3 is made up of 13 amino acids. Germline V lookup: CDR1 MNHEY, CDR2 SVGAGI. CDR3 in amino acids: CASSYRTSFEQYF. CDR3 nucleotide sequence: TGTGCCAGCAGTTACCGGACCTCTTTTGAGCAGTACTTC.

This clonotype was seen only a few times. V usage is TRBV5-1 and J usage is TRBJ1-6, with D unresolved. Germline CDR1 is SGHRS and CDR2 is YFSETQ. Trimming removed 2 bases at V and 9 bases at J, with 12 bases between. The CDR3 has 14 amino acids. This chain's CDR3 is CASSFKGSASPLHF. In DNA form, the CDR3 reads TGCGCCAGCAGCTTCAAGGGTTCAGCTTCACCCCTCCACTTT. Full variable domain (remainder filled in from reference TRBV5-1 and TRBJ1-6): KAGVTQTPRYLIKTRGQQVTLSCSPISGHRSVSWYQQTPGQGLQFLFEYFSETQRNKGNFPGRFSGRQFSNSRSEMNVSTLELGDSALYLCASSFKGSASPLHFGNGTRLTVT.

The CDR3 sequence is CASRHSTGTSGGKHEQFF. As DNA, the CDR3 is TGTGCCAGCAGGCACTCCACCGGGACTAGCGGGGGCAAGCATGAGCAGTTCTTC. This chain uses TRBV11-2 with TRBJ2-1; 14 bases are shared with TRBD2. The CDR3 is made up of 18 amino acids. Germline V CDR1 and CDR2: SGHAT, FQNNGV. Trimming removed 6 bases from V and 8 bases from J; junction bases left unmatched: 15. The variable domain in full, with the rest retrieved from reference TRBV11-2 and TRBJ2-1, is EAGVAQSPRYKIIEKRQSVAFWCNPISGHATLYWYQQILGQGPKLLIQFQNNGVVDDSQLPKDRFSAERLKGVDSTLKIQPAKLEDSAVYLCASRHSTGTSGGKHEQFFGPGTRLTVL.